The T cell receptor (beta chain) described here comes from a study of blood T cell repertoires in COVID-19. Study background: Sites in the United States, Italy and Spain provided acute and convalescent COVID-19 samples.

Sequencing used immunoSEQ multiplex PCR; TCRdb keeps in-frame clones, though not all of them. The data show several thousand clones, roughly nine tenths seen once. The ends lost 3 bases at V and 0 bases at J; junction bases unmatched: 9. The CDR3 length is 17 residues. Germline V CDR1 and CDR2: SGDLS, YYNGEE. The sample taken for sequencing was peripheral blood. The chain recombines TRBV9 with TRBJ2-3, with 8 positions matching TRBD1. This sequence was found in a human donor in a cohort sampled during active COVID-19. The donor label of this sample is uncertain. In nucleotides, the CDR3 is TGTGCCAGCAGCGCGAACCGGGACAGGCTTAGCACAGATACGCAGTATTTT. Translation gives CASSANRDRLSTDTQYF.